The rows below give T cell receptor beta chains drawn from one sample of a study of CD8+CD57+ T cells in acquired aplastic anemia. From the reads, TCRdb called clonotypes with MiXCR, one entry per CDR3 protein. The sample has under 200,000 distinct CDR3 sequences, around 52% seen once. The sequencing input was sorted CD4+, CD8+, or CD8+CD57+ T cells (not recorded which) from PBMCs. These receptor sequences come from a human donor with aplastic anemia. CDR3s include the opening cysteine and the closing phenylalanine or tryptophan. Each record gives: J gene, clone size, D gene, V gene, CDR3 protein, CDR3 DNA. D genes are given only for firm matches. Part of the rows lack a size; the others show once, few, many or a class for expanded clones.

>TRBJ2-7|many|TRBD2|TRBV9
CASSVGDGRWYEQYF
TGTGCCAGCAGCGTAGGGGACGGGAGGTGGTACGAGCAGTACTTC
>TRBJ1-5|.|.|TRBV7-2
CASSYSGDRQPQHF
TGTGCCAGCAGTTACTCGGGGGATCGTCAGCCCCAGCATTTT
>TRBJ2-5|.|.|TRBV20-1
CSARGPQETQYF
TGCAGTGCTAGGGGCCCACAAGAGACCCAGTACTTC
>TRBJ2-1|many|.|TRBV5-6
CASSLEVSWREQFF
TGTGCCAGCAGCTTGGAAGTCAGCTGGCGGGAGCAGTTCTTC
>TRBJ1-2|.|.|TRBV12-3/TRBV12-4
CASSEGGVVGYTF
TGTGCCAGCAGTGAGGGTGGGGTCGTTGGCTACACCTTC
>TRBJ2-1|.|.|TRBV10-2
CASSFTRPNYNEQFF
TGCGCCAGCAGCTTCACGCGGCCCAACTACAATGAGCAGTTCTTC
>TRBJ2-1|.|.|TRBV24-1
CATSRDNEQFF
TGTGCCACCAGTAGAGACAATGAGCAGTTCTTC
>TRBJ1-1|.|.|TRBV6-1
CASTRTWNTEAFF
TGTGCCAGCACCAGGACATGGAACACTGAAGCTTTCTTT
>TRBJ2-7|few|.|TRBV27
CASSLSGQTYEQYF
TGTGCCAGCAGTTTATCTGGACAGACCTACGAGCAGTACTTC
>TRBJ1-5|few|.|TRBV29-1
CSVRSGGNQPQHF
TGCAGCGTTCGATCAGGGGGCAATCAGCCCCAGCATTTT
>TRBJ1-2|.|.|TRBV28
CASSFSAAGYYGYTF
TGTGCCAGCAGTTTCTCGGCGGCCGGGTACTATGGCTACACCTTC
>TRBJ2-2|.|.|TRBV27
CASSLTWGYTGELFF
TGTGCCAGCAGTTTAACGTGGGGGTACACCGGGGAGCTGTTTTTT
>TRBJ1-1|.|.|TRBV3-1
CASSPDRPGTTEAFF
TGTGCCAGCAGCCCAGACCGGCCAGGGACCACTGAAGCTTTCTTT
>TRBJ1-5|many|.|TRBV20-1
CSARNLEGGNQPQHF
TGCAGTGCTAGAAACCTGGAGGGGGGCAATCAGCCCCAGCATTTT
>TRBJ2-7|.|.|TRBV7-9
CASSRGGQTYEQYF
TGTGCCAGCAGCCGTGGGGGACAAACATACGAGCAGTACTTC
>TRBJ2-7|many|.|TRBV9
CASSRLAGTRSYEQYF
TGTGCCAGCAGCCGGTTGGCAGGCACCCGCTCCTACGAGCAGTACTTC
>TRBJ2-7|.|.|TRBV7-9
CASSLHPQYEQYF
TGTGCCAGCAGCTTGCATCCTCAATACGAGCAGTACTTC
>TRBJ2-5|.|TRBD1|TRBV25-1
CASSESNQGAGETQYF
TGTGCCAGCAGTGAATCAAACCAGGGGGCAGGGGAGACCCAGTACTTC
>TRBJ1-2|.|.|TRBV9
CASSGLQGGGGYTF
TGTGCCAGCAGCGGCCTACAGGGTGGAGGTGGCTACACCTTC
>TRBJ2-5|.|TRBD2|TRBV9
CASSSRGGTSGETQYF
TGTGCCAGCAGCTCAAGGGGCGGGACTAGCGGGGAGACCCAGTACTTC
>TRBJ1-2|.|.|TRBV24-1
CATSGEKIGQNYGYTF
TGTGCCACCAGTGGTGAAAAAATAGGACAGAACTATGGCTACACCTTC
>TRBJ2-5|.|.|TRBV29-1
CSVVLGVQETQYF
TGCAGCGTTGTCTTGGGGGTCCAAGAGACCCAGTACTTC
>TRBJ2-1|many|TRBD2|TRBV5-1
CASSRGTRNEQFF
TGCGCCAGCAGCCGGGGGACTAGGAATGAGCAGTTCTTC
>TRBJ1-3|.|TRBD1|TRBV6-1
CASSGPGQGATWTFSGNTIYF
TGTGCCAGCAGTGGCCCGGGACAGGGGGCGACGTGGACTTTCTCTGGAAACACCATATATTTT
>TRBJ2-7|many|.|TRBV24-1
CATSDIFYEQYF
TGTGCCACCAGTGATATATTCTACGAGCAGTACTTC
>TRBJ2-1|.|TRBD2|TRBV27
CASQQGTSGPPHGEQFF
TGTGCCAGCCAACAAGGGACTAGCGGCCCCCCCCACGGAGAGCAGTTCTTC
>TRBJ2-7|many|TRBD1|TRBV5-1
CASSLRGQVYEQYF
TGCGCCAGCAGCTTGCGTGGACAGGTCTACGAGCAGTACTTC
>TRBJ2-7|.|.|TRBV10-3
CAISDPERGSSYEQYF
TGTGCCATCAGTGACCCGGAGCGCGGTAGCTCCTACGAGCAGTACTTC
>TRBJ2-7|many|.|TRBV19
CASSIGGFSYEQYF
TGTGCCAGTAGTATCGGAGGTTTCTCCTACGAGCAGTACTTC
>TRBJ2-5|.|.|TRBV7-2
CASTHLGVETQYF
TGTGCCAGCACCCACCTGGGGGTAGAGACCCAGTACTTC
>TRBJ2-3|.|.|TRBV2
CASNQAGNRGDTQYF
TGTGCCAGCAACCAGGCCGGAAACCGTGGAGATACGCAGTATTTT
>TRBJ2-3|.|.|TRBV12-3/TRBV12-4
CASSPQGDTQYF
TGTGCCAGCAGTCCCCAGGGGGATACGCAGTATTTT
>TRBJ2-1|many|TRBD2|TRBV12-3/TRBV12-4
CASSPPPGLTSSYNEQFF
TGTGCCAGCAGTCCGCCTCCGGGACTAACTAGCTCCTACAATGAGCAGTTCTTC
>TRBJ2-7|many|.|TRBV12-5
CASGYSRGLEQYF
TGTGCTAGTGGTTATTCGAGGGGTCTGGAGCAGTACTTC
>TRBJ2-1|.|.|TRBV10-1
CASSEYSTGDNEQFF
TGCGCCAGCAGTGAGTACTCTACGGGAGACAATGAGCAGTTCTTC
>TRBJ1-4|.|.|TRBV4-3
CASSSGGEKLFF
TGCGCCAGCAGCTCCGGGGGGGAAAAACTGTTTTTT
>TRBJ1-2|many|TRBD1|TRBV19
CASTGQSYGYTF
TGTGCCAGTACGGGACAGAGCTATGGCTACACCTTC
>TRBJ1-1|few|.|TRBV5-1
CASSFRQNTEAFF
TGCGCCAGCAGCTTCCGACAGAACACTGAAGCTTTCTTT
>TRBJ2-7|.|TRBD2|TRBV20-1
CSATAGTSGSYEQYF
TGCAGTGCCACAGCCGGGACTAGCGGCTCCTACGAGCAGTACTTC
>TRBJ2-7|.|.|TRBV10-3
CAISGTPVSYEQYF
TGTGCCATCAGCGGGACACCAGTCAGCTACGAGCAGTACTTC
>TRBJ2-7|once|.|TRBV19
CAVLREVYEQYF
TGTGCCGTACTTAGGGAGGTGTACGAGCAGTACTTC
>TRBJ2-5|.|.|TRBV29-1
CSVEHLGETQYF
TGCAGCGTTGAACACCTCGGCGAGACCCAGTACTTC
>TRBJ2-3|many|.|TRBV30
CAWSLGDTQYF
TGTGCCTGGAGTTTAGGGGATACGCAGTATTTT
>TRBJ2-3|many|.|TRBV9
CASSVDMATRTTDTQYF
TGTGCCAGCAGCGTAGATATGGCTACCCGGACCACAGATACGCAGTATTTT
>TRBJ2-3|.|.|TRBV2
CASSRDGSTDTQYF
TGTGCCAGCAGTCGGGACGGAAGCACAGATACGCAGTATTTT
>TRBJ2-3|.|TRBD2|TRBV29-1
CSVDPGLAGLDTQYF
TGCAGCGTAGACCCGGGACTAGCGGGGTTGGATACGCAGTATTTT
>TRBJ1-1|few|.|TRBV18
CASSPPSFTEAFF
TGTGCCAGCTCCCCCCCGAGCTTCACTGAAGCTTTCTTT
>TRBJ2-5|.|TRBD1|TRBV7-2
CASSFRGQGPQETQYF
TGTGCCAGCAGCTTCAGAGGACAGGGTCCTCAAGAGACCCAGTACTTC
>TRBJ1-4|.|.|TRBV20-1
CSVRGGAANEKLFF
TGCAGTGTGAGGGGGGGGGCAGCTAATGAAAAACTGTTTTTT
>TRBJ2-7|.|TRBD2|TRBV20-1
CSAPVERGPSYEQYF
TGCAGTGCCCCTGTAGAGCGGGGCCCGAGTTACGAGCAGTACTTC
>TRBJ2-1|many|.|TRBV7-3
CASSPGYAHEQFF
TGTGCCAGCAGCCCTGGGTACGCTCATGAGCAGTTCTTC
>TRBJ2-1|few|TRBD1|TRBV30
CAWSPLTPGQPYNEQFF
TGTGCCTGGAGTCCCCTAACCCCGGGACAGCCTTACAATGAGCAGTTCTTC
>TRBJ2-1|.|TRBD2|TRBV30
CACYSGRAGEQFF
TGTGCCTGCTATAGCGGGAGGGCCGGTGAGCAGTTCTTC
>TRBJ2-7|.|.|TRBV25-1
CASSDPRRAQEQYF
TGTGCCAGCAGTGACCCAAGAAGGGCACAAGAGCAGTACTTC